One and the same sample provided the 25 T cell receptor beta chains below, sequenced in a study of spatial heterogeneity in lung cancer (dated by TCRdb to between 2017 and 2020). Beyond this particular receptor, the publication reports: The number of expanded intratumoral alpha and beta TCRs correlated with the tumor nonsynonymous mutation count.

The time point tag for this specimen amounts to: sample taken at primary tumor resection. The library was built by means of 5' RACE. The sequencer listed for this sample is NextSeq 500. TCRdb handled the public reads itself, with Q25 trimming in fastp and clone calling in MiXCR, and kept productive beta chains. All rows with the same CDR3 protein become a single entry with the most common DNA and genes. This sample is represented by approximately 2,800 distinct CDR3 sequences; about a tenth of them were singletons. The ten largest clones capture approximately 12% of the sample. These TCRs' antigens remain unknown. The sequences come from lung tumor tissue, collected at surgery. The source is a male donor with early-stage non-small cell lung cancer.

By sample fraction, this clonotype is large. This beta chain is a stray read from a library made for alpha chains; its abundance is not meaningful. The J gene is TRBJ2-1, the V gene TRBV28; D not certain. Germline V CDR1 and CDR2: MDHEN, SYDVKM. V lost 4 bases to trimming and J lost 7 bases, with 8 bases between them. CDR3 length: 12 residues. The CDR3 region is CASSWARNEQFF. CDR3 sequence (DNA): TGTGCCAGCAGTTGGGCTAGGAATGAGCAGTTCTTC.

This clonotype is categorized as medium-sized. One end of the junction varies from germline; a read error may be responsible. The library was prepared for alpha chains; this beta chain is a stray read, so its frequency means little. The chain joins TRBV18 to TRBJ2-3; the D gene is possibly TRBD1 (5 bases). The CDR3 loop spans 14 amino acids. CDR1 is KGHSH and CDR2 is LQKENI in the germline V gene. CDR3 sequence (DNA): TGTGCCAGCTCACTGGACGACAGCATAGATCCGCAGTATTTT. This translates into CASSLDDSIDPQYF.

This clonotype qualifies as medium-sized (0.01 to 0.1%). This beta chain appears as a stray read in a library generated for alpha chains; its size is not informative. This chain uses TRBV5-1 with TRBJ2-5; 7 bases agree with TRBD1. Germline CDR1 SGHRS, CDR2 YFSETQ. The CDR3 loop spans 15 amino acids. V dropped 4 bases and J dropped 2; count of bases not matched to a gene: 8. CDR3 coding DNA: TGCGCCAGCAGCCGCAACAGGGGTGGACAAGAGACCCAGTACTTC. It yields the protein CASSRNRGGQETQYF.

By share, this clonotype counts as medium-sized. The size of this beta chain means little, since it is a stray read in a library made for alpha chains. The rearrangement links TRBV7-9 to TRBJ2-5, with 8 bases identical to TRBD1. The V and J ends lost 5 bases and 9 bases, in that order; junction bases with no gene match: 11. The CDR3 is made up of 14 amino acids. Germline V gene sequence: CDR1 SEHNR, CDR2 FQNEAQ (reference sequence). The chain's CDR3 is CASSTGTGPPPQYF. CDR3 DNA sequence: TGTGCCAGCAGCACCGGGACAGGCCCCCCGCCCCAGTACTTC.

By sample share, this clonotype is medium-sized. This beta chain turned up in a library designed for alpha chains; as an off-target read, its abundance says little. The CDR3 nucleotides are TGTGCCAGCGCAGGGGTTAACTACGAGCAGTACTTC. This codes for CASAGVNYEQYF. The rearrangement uses TRBV28 and TRBJ2-7; perhaps TRBD1 as D (6 bases). With 8 bases removed from V and 3 bases from J, the gap between germline ends came to 11 bases. The CDR3 length is 12 residues. CDR1 and CDR2 (germline): MDHEN, SYDVKM.

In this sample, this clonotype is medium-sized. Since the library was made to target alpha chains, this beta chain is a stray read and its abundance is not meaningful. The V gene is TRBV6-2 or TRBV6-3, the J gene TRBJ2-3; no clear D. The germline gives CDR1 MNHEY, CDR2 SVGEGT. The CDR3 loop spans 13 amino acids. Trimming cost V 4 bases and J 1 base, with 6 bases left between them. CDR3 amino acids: CASSSGGTDTQYF. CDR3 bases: TGTGCCAGCAGTTCTGGTGGCACAGATACGCAGTATTTT.

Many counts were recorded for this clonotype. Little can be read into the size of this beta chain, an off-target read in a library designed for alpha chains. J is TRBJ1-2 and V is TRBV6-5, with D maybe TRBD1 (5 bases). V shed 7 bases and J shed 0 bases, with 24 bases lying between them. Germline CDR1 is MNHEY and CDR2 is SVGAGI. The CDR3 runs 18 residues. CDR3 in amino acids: CASTRSGDWDGTNYGYTF. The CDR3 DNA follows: TGTGCCAGCACTAGATCGGGGGACTGGGACGGTACTAACTATGGCTACACCTTC.

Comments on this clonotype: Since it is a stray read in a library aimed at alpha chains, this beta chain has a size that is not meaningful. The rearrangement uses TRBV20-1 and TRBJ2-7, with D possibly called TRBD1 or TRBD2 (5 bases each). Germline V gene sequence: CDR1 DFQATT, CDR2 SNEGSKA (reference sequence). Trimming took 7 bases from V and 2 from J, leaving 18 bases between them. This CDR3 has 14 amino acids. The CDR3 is CSVPAGTLPYEQYF. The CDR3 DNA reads TGCAGTGTTCCGGCCGGGACCCTGCCCTACGAGCAGTACTTC.

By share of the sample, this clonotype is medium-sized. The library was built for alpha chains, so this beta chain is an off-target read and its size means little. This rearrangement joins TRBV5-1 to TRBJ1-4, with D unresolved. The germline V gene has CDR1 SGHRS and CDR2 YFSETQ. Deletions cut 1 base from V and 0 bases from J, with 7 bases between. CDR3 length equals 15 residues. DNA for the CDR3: TGCGCCAGCAGCTTGTACTATTCAACTAATGAAAAACTGTTTTTT. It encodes CASSLYYSTNEKLFF. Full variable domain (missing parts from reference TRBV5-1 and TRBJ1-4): KAGVTQTPRYLIKTRGQQVTLSCSPISGHRSVSWYQQTPGQGLQFLFEYFSETQRNKGNFPGRFSGRQFSNSRSEMNVSTLELGDSALYLCASSLYYSTNEKLFFGSGTQLSVL.

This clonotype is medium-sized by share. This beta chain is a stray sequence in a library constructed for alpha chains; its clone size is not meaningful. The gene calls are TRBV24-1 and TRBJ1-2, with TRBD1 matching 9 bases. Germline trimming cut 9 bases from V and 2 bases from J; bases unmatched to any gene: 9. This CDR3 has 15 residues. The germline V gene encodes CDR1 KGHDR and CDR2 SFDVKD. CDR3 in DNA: TGTGCCACCCTGCCTGGGGGGACAGGGAACTATGGCTACACCTTC. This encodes CATLPGGTGNYGYTF.

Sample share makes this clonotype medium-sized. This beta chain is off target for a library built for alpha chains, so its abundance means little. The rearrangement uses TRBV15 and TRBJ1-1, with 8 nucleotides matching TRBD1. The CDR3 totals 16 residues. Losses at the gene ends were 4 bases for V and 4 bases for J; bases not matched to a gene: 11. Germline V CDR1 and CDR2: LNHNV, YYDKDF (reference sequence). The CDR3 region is CATSTRSTGEGTEAFF. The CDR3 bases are TGTGCCACCAGCACCCGATCGACAGGGGAGGGCACTGAAGCTTTCTTT.

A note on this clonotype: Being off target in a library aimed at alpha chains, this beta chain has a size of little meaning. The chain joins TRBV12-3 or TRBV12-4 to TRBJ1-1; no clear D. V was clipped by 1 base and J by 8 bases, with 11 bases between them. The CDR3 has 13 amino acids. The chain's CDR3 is CASSLEVGVEAFF. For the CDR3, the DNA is TGTGCCAGCAGTTTAGAAGTGGGTGTCGAAGCTTTCTTT.

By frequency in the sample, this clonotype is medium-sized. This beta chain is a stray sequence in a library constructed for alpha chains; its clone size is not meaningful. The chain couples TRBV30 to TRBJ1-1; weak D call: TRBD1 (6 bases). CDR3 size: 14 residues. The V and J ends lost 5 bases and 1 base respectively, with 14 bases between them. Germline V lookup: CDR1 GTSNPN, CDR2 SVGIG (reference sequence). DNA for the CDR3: TGTGCCTGGTACGTCAGGGGAGAGAACACTGAAGCTTTCTTT. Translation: CAWYVRGENTEAFF.

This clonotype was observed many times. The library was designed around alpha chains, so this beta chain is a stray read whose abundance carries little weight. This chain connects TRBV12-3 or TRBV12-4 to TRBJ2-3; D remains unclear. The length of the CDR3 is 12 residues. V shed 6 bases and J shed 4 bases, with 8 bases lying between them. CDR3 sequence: CASSQSADTQYF. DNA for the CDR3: TGTGCCAGCAGCCAGTCAGCAGATACGCAGTATTTT.

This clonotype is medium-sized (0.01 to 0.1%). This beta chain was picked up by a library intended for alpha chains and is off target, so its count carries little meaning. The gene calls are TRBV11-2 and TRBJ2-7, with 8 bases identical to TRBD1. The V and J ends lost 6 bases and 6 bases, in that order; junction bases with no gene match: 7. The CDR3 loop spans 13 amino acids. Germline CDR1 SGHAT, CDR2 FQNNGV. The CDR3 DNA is TGTGCCAGCAGTCTTCCAGGGGGCGTCGAGCAGTACTTC. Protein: CASSLPGGVEQYF.

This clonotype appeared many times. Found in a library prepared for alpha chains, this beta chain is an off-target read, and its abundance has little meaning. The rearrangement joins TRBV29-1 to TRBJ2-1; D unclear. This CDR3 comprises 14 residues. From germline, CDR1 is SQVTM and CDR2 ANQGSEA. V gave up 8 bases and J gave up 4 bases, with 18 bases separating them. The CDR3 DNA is TGCAGCTTCGGTAGGCAACGGGTTTACAATGAGCAGTTCTTC. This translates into CSFGRQRVYNEQFF.

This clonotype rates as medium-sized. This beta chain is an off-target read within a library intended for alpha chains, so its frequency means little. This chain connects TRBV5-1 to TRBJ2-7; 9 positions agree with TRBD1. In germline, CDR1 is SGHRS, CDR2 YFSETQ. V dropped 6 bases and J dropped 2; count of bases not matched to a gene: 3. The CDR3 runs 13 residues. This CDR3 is CASTDRGTYEQYF. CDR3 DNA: TGCGCCAGCACGGACAGGGGTACCTACGAGCAGTACTTC.

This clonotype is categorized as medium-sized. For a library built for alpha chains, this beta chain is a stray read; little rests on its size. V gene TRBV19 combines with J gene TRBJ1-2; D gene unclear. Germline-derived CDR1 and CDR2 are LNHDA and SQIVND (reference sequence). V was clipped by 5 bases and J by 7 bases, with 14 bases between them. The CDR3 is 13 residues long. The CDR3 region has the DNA TGTGCCAGTAGTGCAAGGGCTCGGGCTGGCTACACCTTC. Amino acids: CASSARARAGYTF.

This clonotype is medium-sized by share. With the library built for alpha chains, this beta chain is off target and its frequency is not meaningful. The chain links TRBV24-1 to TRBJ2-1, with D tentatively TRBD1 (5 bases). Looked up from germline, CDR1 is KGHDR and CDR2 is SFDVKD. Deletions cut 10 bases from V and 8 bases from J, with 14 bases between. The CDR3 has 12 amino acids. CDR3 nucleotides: TGTGCCACGAGCCCCTCAGGGCATGAGCAGTTCTTC. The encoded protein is CATSPSGHEQFF.

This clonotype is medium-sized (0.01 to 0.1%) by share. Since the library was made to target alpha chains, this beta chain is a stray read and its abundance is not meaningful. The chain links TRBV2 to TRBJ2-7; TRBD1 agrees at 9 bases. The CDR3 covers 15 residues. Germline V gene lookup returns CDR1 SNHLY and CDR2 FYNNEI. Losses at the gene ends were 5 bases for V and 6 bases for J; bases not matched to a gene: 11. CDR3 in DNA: TGTGCCAGCAGTCGTTGGGGACAGGGAGGTTCCGAGCAGTACTTC. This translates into CASSRWGQGGSEQYF.

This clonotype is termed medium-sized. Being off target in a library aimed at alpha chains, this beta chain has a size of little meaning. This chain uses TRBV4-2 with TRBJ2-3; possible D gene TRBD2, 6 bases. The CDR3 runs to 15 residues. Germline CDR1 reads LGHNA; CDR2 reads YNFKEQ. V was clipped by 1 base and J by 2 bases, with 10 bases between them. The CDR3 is CASSQASSVTDTQYF. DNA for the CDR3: TGTGCCAGCAGCCAAGCGTCTAGCGTCACAGATACGCAGTATTTT.

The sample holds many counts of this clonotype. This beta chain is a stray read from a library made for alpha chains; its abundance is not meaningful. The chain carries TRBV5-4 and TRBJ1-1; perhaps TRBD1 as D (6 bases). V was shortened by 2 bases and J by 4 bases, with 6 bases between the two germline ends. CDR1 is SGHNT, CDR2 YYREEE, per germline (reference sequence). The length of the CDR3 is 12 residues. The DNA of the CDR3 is TGTGCCAGCAGCTTCAGGGGCACTGAAGCTTTCTTT. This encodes CASSFRGTEAFF.

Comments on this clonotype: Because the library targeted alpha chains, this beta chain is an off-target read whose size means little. CDR3 loop: CSVDGADTEAFF. CDR3 bases: TGCAGCGTTGACGGGGCGGACACTGAAGCTTTCTTT. The rearrangement uses TRBV29-1 and TRBJ1-1; tentative D call: TRBD1 (5 bases). This CDR3 is 12 amino acids long. Trimming removed 3 bases from V and 3 bases from J, with 8 bases in between. Germline V gene sequence: CDR1 SQVTM, CDR2 ANQGSEA.

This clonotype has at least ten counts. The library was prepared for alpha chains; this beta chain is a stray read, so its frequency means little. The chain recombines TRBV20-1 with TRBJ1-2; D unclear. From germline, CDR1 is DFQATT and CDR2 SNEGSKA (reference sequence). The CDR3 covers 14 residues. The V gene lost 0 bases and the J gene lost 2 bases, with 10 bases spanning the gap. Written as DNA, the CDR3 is TGCAGTGCTAGAGATCCGGCGGGAAACTATGGCTACACCTTC. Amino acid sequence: CSARDPAGNYGYTF.

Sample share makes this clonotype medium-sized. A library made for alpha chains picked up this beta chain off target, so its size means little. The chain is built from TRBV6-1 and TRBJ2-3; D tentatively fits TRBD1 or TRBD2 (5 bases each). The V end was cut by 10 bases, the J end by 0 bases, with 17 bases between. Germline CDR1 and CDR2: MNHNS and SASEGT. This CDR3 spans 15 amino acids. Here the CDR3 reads CATMSGQVSTDTQYF. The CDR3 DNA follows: TGTGCCACGATGTCGGGGCAGGTTAGCACAGATACGCAGTATTTT.